The TCR beta chain described here comes from a study of blood T cell repertoires in COVID-19. Study-wide background: Samples representing acute and convalescent COVID-19 were sourced from the United States, Italy and Spain.

The CDR3 runs 12 residues. Germline assignment: CDR1 LGHNA and CDR2 YNFKEQ. Trimming removed 1 base from V and 5 bases from J, with 2 bases in between. Original data processing: Reference gene primer amplification gave nucleated cell count estimates. Sequencing was performed with immunoSEQ multiplex PCR; in TCRdb, only in-frame clones are kept and a portion is missing. V, J and clone size were drawn from that table, and D and trimming were deduced from the DNA. The sample includes 100,000 to 150,000 clones, roughly 83% of them seen just once. The sequence derives from a woman between 50 and 59 years old with acute or convalescent COVID-19. Sequencing was done on a sample of peripheral blood. The gene calls are TRBV4-2 and TRBJ2-2; D call uncertain. CDR3 coding DNA: TGTGCCAGCAGCCAAGCTACCGGGGAGCTGTTTTTT. Translation: CASSQATGELFF.